Listed here are 9 T cell receptor beta chains from one sample, sequenced in a study of OX40 agonist ivuxolimab in advanced cancers. Assay used: immunoSEQ multiplex PCR; TCRdb lists only in-frame clones, some missing. The sample carries more than 75,000 clones, roughly 80% recorded once. The sequences come from CD4+ or CD8+ T cells sorted from blood, collected in a trial of the OX40 agonist ivuxolimab. These TCRs come from an adult with an advanced solid tumor such as melanoma, head and neck, liver or kidney cancer.

The rearrangement joins TRBV7-9 to TRBJ1-6; 8 nucleotides agree with TRBD1. Trimming removed 2 bases from V and 6 bases from J; junction bases left unmatched: 0. Looked up from germline, CDR1 is SEHNR and CDR2 is FQNEAQ (reference sequence). The CDR3 loop spans 14 amino acids. The CDR3 DNA reads as TGTGCCAGCAGCTTACAGGGGGCTAATTCACCCCTCCACTTT. Amino acid sequence: CASSLQGANSPLHF.

V is TRBV6-6 and J is TRBJ1-4; D may be TRBD1 (6 bases). This CDR3 comprises 15 residues. Germline CDR1 and CDR2: MNHNY and SVGAGI (reference sequence). Trimming pared 7 bases from V and 1 base from J, leaving 13 bases between. The DNA of the CDR3 is TGTGCCAGCACCCGAAAGGGGGTAACTAATGAAAAACTGTTTTTT. Translated, it gives CASTRKGVTNEKLFF.

The chain combines TRBV2 with TRBJ2-2; 7 bases match TRBD1. Germline loops: CDR1 SNHLY, CDR2 FYNNEI. The length of the CDR3 is 16 residues. The J segment lost 0 bases and the V segment lost 7 bases, leaving 8 bases of the junction unmatched. In DNA, the CDR3 is TGTGCCAGCAACGCTATCGGGACAGCGAACACCGGGGAGCTGTTTTTT. Its protein product is CASNAIGTANTGELFF.

The genes are TRBV11-2 and TRBJ1-5, with 7 bases aligning to TRBD1. Losses at the gene ends were 2 bases for V and 7 bases for J; bases not matched to a gene: 11. Germline V lookup: CDR1 SGHAT, CDR2 FQNNGV. The CDR3 has 16 residues. The CDR3 sequence: CASSLLGGQGVQPQHF. CDR3 nucleotides: TGTGCCAGCAGCTTATTAGGCGGGCAGGGGGTCCAGCCCCAGCATTTT.

V usage is TRBV6-1 and J usage is TRBJ1-5; D is ambiguous. The length of the CDR3 is 14 residues. Trimming stripped 4 bases from V and 5 bases from J, with 12 bases between. Germline V gene lookup returns CDR1 MNHNS and CDR2 SASEGT. CDR3 nucleotides: TGTGCCAGCAGTGCTATAGGTTTTGATCAGCCCCAGCATTTT. Protein sequence: CASSAIGFDQPQHF.

The chain recombines TRBV11-2 with TRBJ2-7, with TRBD2 as a possible D gene (8 bases). This CDR3 contains 15 residues. CDR1 and CDR2 (germline): SGHAT, FQNNGV. Deletions cut 5 bases from V and 4 bases from J, with 18 bases between. CDR3 DNA: TGTGCCAGCAGCCGGGGACAGACTAGCGCTTACGAGCAGTACGTC. As protein: CASSRGQTSAYEQYV.

The CDR3 reads CASRLLGGNEQYV. The CDR3 nucleotides are TGTGCCAGCCGATTATTGGGGGGAAACGAGCAGTACGTC. The chain has TRBV28 and TRBJ2-7; a possible D gene is TRBD2 (6 bases). CDR3 length equals 13 residues. The germline V gene encodes CDR1 MDHEN and CDR2 SYDVKM. V lost 8 bases to trimming and J lost 5 bases, with 16 bases between them.

The rearrangement joins TRBV19 to TRBJ2-7, with unresolved D. This CDR3 comprises 16 residues. From germline, CDR1 is LNHDA and CDR2 SQIVND (reference sequence). The ends were cut back, 0 bases at V and 1 base at J, with 13 bases in the middle. The DNA of the CDR3 is TGTGCCAGTAGTATAGATAGGTGTGACAAATCCTACGAGCAGTACGTC. This gives the protein CASSIDRCDKSYEQYV.

J is TRBJ1-1 and V is TRBV6-4; D is possibly TRBD1 (5 bases). Per the germline V gene, CDR1 is MRHNA and CDR2 is SNTAGT. Trimming stripped 6 bases from V and 2 bases from J, with 10 bases between. This CDR3 is built from 13 residues. CDR3 region: CASRTEVNTEAFF. CDR3 DNA: TGTGCCAGCAGGACAGAAGTTAACACTGAAGCTTTCTTT.